Listed here is a single TCR beta chain. The target antigen is unknown. TCRdb re-called the 5' RACE reads through MiXCR, storing one row per CDR3 protein. The table includes some 25,000 distinct CDR3 sequences, approximately 7.7% detected once. The data were obtained in a study of spatial heterogeneity in lung cancer. Study overall: Fewer alpha-chain than beta-chain sequences were consistently detected. The study observed each unique TCR and UMI combination more than ten times on average in raw reads.

Germline lookup yields CDR1 KGHSH and CDR2 LQKENI. There are 15 residues in the CDR3. J was trimmed by 9 bases and V by 6 bases; bases with no gene match: 17. Time point indicated: sample taken at primary tumor resection. The donor group consisted of roughly 70 patients who had untreated, early-stage non-small cell lung cancer. The sequenced material consisted of unsorted whole RNA from tumor, nontumor lung or frozen PBMC. Study-wide findings and caveats: Expanded alpha and beta TCR counts within tumors tracked tumor mutation counts.

The receptor's source is a male donor with early-stage non-small cell lung cancer. This sample comprised lung tumor tissue, obtained at surgery. V is TRBV18 and J is TRBJ2-7; 7 bases map to TRBD1. The CDR3 sequence is CASSPQGTAANGQYF. In nucleotides, the CDR3 is TGTGCCAGCTCCCCTCAAGGGACAGCGGCAAATGGGCAGTACTTC.